These 9 T cell receptor beta chains originate from one sample sequenced in a study of T-cell memory formation after mild COVID-19. Each CDR3 protein is one row after TCRdb ran MiXCR on the 5' RACE reads. Here the sample spans about half a million distinct CDR3 sequences, 15% to 20% being singletons. Sequenced: PBMCs or a T cell subset sorted from them (not recorded which). These receptors all come from an adult woman who had mild COVID-19 (a few samples of this study predate the infection). Cell type and time point are not known.

This clonotype was counted ten times or more. V and J are TRBV7-6 and TRBJ2-1; 12 positions match TRBD2. The CDR3 is 15 residues long. With 5 bases clipped from V and 9 bases from J, the junction kept 8 bases outside the gene matches. The V gene's germline CDR1 is SGHVS and CDR2 FNYEAQ. The CDR3 region has the DNA TGTGCCAGCAGCCAGCTAGCGGGGGGGCGTCCTGAGCAGTTCTTC. Its translation is CASSQLAGGRPEQFF.

V is TRBV4-1 and J is TRBJ2-7, with D perhaps being TRBD1 or TRBD2 (6 bases each). Deletions cut 0 bases from V and 6 bases from J, with 15 bases between. The CDR3 extends over 15 amino acids. The V gene's germline CDR1 is MGHRA and CDR2 YSYEKL. CDR3 sequence reads: CASSQEGKGGLEQYF. CDR3 sequence (DNA): TGCGCCAGCAGCCAAGAGGGGAAGGGGGGACTCGAGCAGTACTTC.

V gene TRBV7-8 combines with J gene TRBJ2-3; D gene uncertain. Trimming took off 2 bases at V and 0 bases at J, with 15 bases between the two ends. CDR3 length: 17 residues. In germline, CDR1 is SGHVS, CDR2 FQNEAQ. The CDR3 DNA follows: TGTGCCAGCAGCTTATACCGGGCAGAAACTAGCACAGATACGCAGTATTTT. This codes for CASSLYRAETSTDTQYF.

This clonotype was seen a handful of times. This rearrangement joins TRBV5-1 to TRBJ2-1; possible D gene TRBD1, 5 bases. The CDR3 length is 15 residues. Germline assignment: CDR1 SGHRS and CDR2 YFSETQ. V was trimmed by 1 base and J by 3 bases, leaving 11 bases between them. The CDR3 here is CASSLTRASYNEQFF. The DNA for the CDR3 is TGCGCCAGCAGCTTGACCAGGGCAAGCTACAATGAGCAGTTCTTC.

This clonotype was observed a few times. V gene TRBV5-1 combines with J gene TRBJ2-3, with a weak D call TRBD2 (6 bases). The CDR3 runs to 16 residues. CDR1 SGHRS and CDR2 YFSETQ come from the germline V gene. Trimming removed 3 bases at V and 1 base at J, with 15 bases between. The CDR3 is CASSSTTSPGTDTQYF. The CDR3 DNA follows: TGCGCCAGCAGCTCGACGACTAGTCCTGGCACAGATACGCAGTATTTT.

The chain joins TRBV30 to TRBJ1-1; 7 positions match TRBD1. The CDR3 runs 16 residues. The germline V gene encodes CDR1 GTSNPN and CDR2 SVGIG (reference sequence). J was trimmed by 1 base and V by 3 bases; bases with no gene match: 11. CDR3 protein: CAWRATGEGANTEAFF. The CDR3 nucleotides are TGTGCCTGGAGAGCCACCGGGGAGGGGGCGAACACTGAAGCTTTCTTT.

This sequence joins TRBV6-2 or TRBV6-3 and TRBJ1-1, with no clear D. The germline CDR1 and CDR2 sequences are MNHEY and SVGEGT. There are 13 residues in the CDR3. Trimming removed 2 bases at V and 5 bases at J, with 9 bases between. The CDR3 DNA sequence: TGTGCCAGCAGTTACACTGACACTACTGAAGCTTTCTTT. It translates to CASSYTDTTEAFF.

The chain has TRBV12-3 or TRBV12-4 and TRBJ2-2; 12 bases align to TRBD1. The CDR3 runs to 14 residues. V shed 8 bases, J shed 7 bases, and the junction held 5 bases outside the gene matches. The CDR3 sequence: CASSGTGGIGELFF. The CDR3 coding sequence is TGTGCCAGCTCCGGGACAGGGGGCATCGGGGAGCTGTTTTTT.

This clonotype was observed a handful of times. The CDR3 DNA follows: TGTGCCAGCAGTCAAGACTTGGGGTCCTTGCAGTTCTTC. Translated, it gives CASSQDLGSLQFF. V usage is TRBV9 and J usage is TRBJ2-1; D uncertain. The CDR3 extends over 13 amino acids. V lost 5 bases and J lost 12, with 18 bases in between. Germline V gene data show CDR1 as SGDLS and CDR2 as YYNGEE.